This T cell receptor (beta chain) was documented in a study of cytomegalovirus exposure and HLA in healthy donors. The overall study: Roughly 80 million unique TCRs from HLA-typed donors made up an early data release. Researchers found that about four fifths of a few hundred genotyped donors fell within the Caucasian-associated ancestry cluster.

Primers for the PCR totalled 60 Vbeta and 13 Jbeta. Repertoires were generated with immunoSEQ multiplex PCR, while TCRdb's copy carries only in-frame clones and drops some. Of around 85,000 clones listed, 74% are singletons. This CDR3 region has 11 residues. Trimming pared 1 base from V and 7 bases from J, leaving 4 bases between. Germline V CDR1 and CDR2: LGHNA, YSLEER. The origin of this receptor is a man aged 25 to 40 in good health and CMV-seropositive. Material for sequencing was PBMCs. V and J are TRBV4-3 and TRBJ2-5; no clear D. The CDR3 spells CASSQGGTQYF. The CDR3 DNA sequence: TGCGCCAGCAGCCAAGGCGGGACCCAGTACTTC.